This entry concerns a single T cell receptor beta chain. Its antigen is unknown. The table came from immunoSEQ multiplex PCR; TCRdb's copy has only in-frame clones and leaves some out. The data hold some 87,000 clones, with around 90% observed a single time. The CDR3 covers 15 residues. CDR1 is MNHEY, CDR2 SVGAGI, per germline. Trimming removed 2 bases at V and 3 bases at J, with 12 bases between. This record comes from a study of graft-versus-host responses after intestinal transplantation. The study's findings and limits: Recipient marrow contained GvH clones, some of which appeared first in ileum or blood.

The chain carries TRBV6-5 and TRBJ2-3; D is unresolved. The source of this sequence is a human donor who received an intestinal transplant. Sequenced material: unstimulated CD4+ T cells sorted from spleen or lymph node cells, taken before intestinal transplant. CDR3 in amino acids: CASSYPRGETDTQYF. CDR3 nucleotides: TGTGCCAGCAGTTACCCGAGAGGCGAGACAGATACGCAGTATTTT.